Below are 9 T cell receptor beta chains sequenced from a single sample in a study of T cells expressing NK-cell markers. TCRdb reprocessed the 5' RACE reads; each CDR3 protein has one entry and no DNA is given. This repertoire comprises hundreds of thousands of distinct CDR3 sequences; its ten largest clones make up 7.3%. Sequencing input: blood T cells: a sorted CD56 or NKG2C T cell subset, CD4+ or CD8+ T cells, or bulk PBMC T cells (not recorded which). The receptors shown here come from a woman aged 18-70 years in good health.

The V call is TRBV20-1, the J call TRBJ2-7; the D gene TCRdb calls, TRBD2, cannot be checked with no DNA. Germline V gene lookup returns CDR1 DFQATT and CDR2 SNEGSKA (reference sequence). The CDR3 spans 15 residues. CDR3 residues: CSATRLAGVRYEQYF.

The chain recombines TRBV18 with TRBJ1-1; as DNA is missing, the TRBD1 call by TCRdb cannot be tested. Germline CDR1 is KGHSH and CDR2 is LQKENI. The CDR3 spans 14 residues. The CDR3 spells CASSSGEGGTEAFF.

The chain couples TRBV20-1 to TRBJ2-5; TCRdb proposes TRBD2, but this gene call is untestable without DNA. Germline-derived CDR1 and CDR2 are DFQATT and SNEGSKA (reference sequence). The CDR3 spans 16 residues. The chain's CDR3 is CSASPGEAGRHETQYF.

The chain joins TRBV4-1 to TRBJ1-1. CDR1 MGHRA and CDR2 YSYEKL come from the germline V gene. The CDR3 runs 16 residues. The CDR3 reads CASSQDGGVVNTEAFF.

This chain joins TRBV19 and TRBJ2-7; TCRdb selects TRBD2, and the lack of DNA leaves this call unchecked. Germline CDR1 is LNHDA and CDR2 is SQIVND (reference sequence). The CDR3 covers 13 residues. The CDR3 spells CASSIERDYEQYF.

This sequence joins TRBV3-1 and TRBJ2-1; no DNA is available, so the TRBD2 call from TCRdb remains unchecked. This CDR3 region has 16 residues. In germline, CDR1 is LGHDT, CDR2 YNNKEL (reference sequence). CDR3 loop: CASSQGGGRGYNEQFF.

J is TRBJ2-3 and V is TRBV5-1; TCRdb's D gene call, TRBD1, goes unchecked for lack of DNA. The germline CDR1 and CDR2 sequences are SGHRS and YFSETQ. CDR3 length equals 14 residues. CDR3 loop: CASSFTGAGDTQYF.

V gene TRBV7-9 combines with J gene TRBJ1-6; TCRdb picks TRBD1, but there is no DNA to check that call. The CDR3 spans 16 residues. The germline CDR1 and CDR2 sequences are SEHNR and FQNEAQ (reference sequence). This chain's CDR3 is CASSFGDRVRNSPLHF.

V gene TRBV6-2 or TRBV6-3 combines with J gene TRBJ2-6. There are 17 residues in the CDR3. Germline values: CDR1 MNHEY, CDR2 SVGEGT. CDR3 protein: CASSSMSLRSGANVLTF.